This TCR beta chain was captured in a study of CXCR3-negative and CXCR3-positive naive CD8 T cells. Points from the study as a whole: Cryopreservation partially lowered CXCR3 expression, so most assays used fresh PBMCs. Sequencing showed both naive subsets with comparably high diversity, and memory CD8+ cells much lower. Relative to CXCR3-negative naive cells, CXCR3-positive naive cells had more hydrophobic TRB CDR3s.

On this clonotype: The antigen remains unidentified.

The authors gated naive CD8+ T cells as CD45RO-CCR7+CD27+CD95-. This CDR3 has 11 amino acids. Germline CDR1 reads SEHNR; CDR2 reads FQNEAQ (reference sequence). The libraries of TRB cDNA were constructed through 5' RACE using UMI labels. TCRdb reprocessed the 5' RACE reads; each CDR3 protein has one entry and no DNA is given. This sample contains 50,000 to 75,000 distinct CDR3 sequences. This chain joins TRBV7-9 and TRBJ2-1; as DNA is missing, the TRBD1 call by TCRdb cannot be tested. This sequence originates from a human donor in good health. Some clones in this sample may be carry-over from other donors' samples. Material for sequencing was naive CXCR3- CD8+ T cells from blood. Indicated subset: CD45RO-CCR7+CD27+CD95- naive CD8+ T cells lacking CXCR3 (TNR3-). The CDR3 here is CASSSTGGEFF.